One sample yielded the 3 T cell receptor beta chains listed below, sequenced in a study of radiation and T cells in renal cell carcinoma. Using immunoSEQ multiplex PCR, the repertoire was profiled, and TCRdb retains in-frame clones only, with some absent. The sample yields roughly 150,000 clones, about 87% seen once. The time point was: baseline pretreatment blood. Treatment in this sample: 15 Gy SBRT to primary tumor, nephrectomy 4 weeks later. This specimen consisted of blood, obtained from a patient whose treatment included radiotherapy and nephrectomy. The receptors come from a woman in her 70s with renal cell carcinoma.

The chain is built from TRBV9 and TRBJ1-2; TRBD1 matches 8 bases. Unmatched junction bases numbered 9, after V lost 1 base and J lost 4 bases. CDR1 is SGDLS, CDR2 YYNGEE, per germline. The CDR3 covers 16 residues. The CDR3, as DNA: TGTGCCAGCAGCGTAAGGAAGGGACAGGAGCCCTATGGCTACACCTTC. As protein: CASSVRKGQEPYGYTF.

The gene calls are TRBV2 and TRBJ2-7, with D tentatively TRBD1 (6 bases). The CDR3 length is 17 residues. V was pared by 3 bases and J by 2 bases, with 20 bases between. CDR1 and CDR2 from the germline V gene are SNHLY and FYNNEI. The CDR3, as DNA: TGTGCCAGCAGTGACAGACAGGTGGCCTTACGTCCCTACGAGCAGTACTTC. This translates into CASSDRQVALRPYEQYF.

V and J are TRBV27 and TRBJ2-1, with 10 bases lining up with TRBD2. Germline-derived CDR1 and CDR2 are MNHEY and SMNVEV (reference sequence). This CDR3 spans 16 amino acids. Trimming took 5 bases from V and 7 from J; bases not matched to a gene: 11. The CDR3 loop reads CASSPLAGVYGNEQFF. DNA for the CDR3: TGTGCCAGCAGTCCGCTAGCGGGGGTCTATGGGAATGAGCAGTTCTTC.